Each of the 28 T cell receptor beta chains below was sequenced from the same sample in a study of blood T cell repertoires in COVID-19. TCRdb keeps only in-frame clones here, not all; method: immunoSEQ multiplex PCR. The profile covers around 270,000 clones, with approximately 86% appearing a single time and around 10% taken by the ten largest. Sequenced sample: peripheral blood. The receptors shown here come from a middle-aged man who had recovered from COVID-19.

This chain links TRBV2 with TRBJ2-3, with 12 bases lining up with TRBD2. The germline gives CDR1 SNHLY, CDR2 FYNNEI. The trim removed 6 bases at V and 4 bases at J, leaving 8 bases unmatched. This CDR3 comprises 16 residues. CDR3 in amino acids: CASSIATSGSSDTQYF. The CDR3 bases are TGTGCCAGCAGCATTGCGACTAGCGGGAGCTCAGATACGCAGTATTTT.

The genes are TRBV27 and TRBJ2-7; 9 positions agree with TRBD2. This CDR3 is 15 amino acids long. V lost 10 bases, J lost 2 bases, and 12 bases stayed unmatched. Germline CDR1 and CDR2: MNHEY and SMNVEV (reference sequence). The CDR3 DNA sequence: TGTGCCACCAGACTAGCGGAAGATTTACCCTACGAGCAGTACTTC. It codes for CATRLAEDLPYEQYF.

This clone showed up just once. The V call is TRBV9, the J call TRBJ1-3; TRBD1 matches 8 bases. The CDR3 is 14 residues long. The V gene end was trimmed by 2 bases and the J gene end by 2 bases; junction bases not matched to a gene: 0. Per germline, CDR1 SGDLS and CDR2 YYNGEE. CDR3 coding DNA: TGTGCCAGCAGCGTGACAGGGGCTGGAAACACCATATATTTT. This translates into CASSVTGAGNTIYF.

The rearrangement links TRBV7-6 to TRBJ2-3; 12 nucleotides line up with TRBD2. This CDR3 is built from 17 residues. With 5 bases clipped from V and 8 bases from J, the junction kept 14 bases outside the gene matches. The V gene's germline CDR1 is SGHVS and CDR2 FNYEAQ. CDR3 in amino acids: CASSGELAGGPAVTQYF. In DNA, the CDR3 is TGTGCCAGCAGCGGGGAACTAGCGGGGGGCCCCGCGGTTACGCAGTATTTT. The variable domain in full, completed from reference TRBV7-6 and TRBJ2-3, reads GAGVSQSPRYKVTKRGQDVALRCDPISGHVSLYWYRQALGQGPEFLTYFNYEAQQDKSGLPNDRFSAERPEGSISTLTIQRTEQRDSAMYRCASSGELAGGPAVTQYFGPGTRLTVL.

The V call is TRBV7-2, the J call TRBJ2-3, with 12 bases matching TRBD2. This CDR3 region has 15 residues. V trimming: 9 bases; J trimming: 5 bases; junction bases outside the gene matches: 9. Germline loops: CDR1 SGHTA, CDR2 FQGNSA. Written as DNA, the CDR3 is TGTGCCAGTAAGCTAGCGGGAGGGCGGCGAGATACGCAGTATTTT. Translating it yields CASKLAGGRRDTQYF.

This chain joins TRBV19 and TRBJ2-5; the D is unclear. V was shortened by 6 bases and J by 5 bases, with 13 bases between the two germline ends. CDR1 and CDR2 (germline): LNHDA, SQIVND (reference sequence). CDR3 length: 13 amino acids. The CDR3 region has the DNA TGTGCCAGTAGCCCCCGTGTGCGGGAGACCCAGTACTTC. Residues: CASSPRVRETQYF.

The chain couples TRBV7-2 to TRBJ1-4; D is unresolved. CDR3 length: 15 amino acids. V dropped 1 base and J dropped 5 bases, with 11 bases sitting between them. Germline V CDR1 and CDR2: SGHTA, FQGNSA. CDR3 sequence reads: CASSLVIGRNEKLFF. Written as DNA, the CDR3 is TGTGCCAGCAGCTTAGTGATAGGGAGGAATGAAAAACTGTTTTTT.

The chain carries TRBV5-1 and TRBJ2-6, with 11 bases fitting TRBD1. The CDR3 covers 17 residues. V trimming: 6 bases; J trimming: 2 bases; junction bases outside the gene matches: 7. Germline lookup yields CDR1 SGHRS and CDR2 YFSETQ. For the CDR3, the DNA is TGCGCCAGCACCTCCGGGACAGGGGGAACTGGGGCCAACGTCCTGACTTTC. This sequence encodes CASTSGTGGTGANVLTF.

The chain couples TRBV7-9 to TRBJ1-5; D might be TRBD1 (5 bases). Looked up from germline, CDR1 is SEHNR and CDR2 is FQNEAQ (reference sequence). This CDR3 is 14 amino acids long. The germline V and J ends were trimmed by 4 bases and 0 bases, with 7 bases remaining between them. As DNA, the CDR3 is TGTGCCAGCAGCTCTGACAGTAGCAATCAGCCCCAGCATTTT. This codes for CASSSDSSNQPQHF.

This chain uses TRBV19 with TRBJ1-4; possibly TRBD1 for D (5 bases). Germline values: CDR1 LNHDA, CDR2 SQIVND (reference sequence). CDR3 length: 16 amino acids. V shed 7 bases and J shed 0 bases, with 15 bases lying between them. This CDR3 reads CASIDRRGTTNEKLFF. CDR3 DNA: TGTGCCAGTATCGACCGTAGGGGTACAACTAATGAAAAACTGTTTTTT. Based on the CDR3 plus reference TRBV19 and TRBJ1-4, the full variable domain is DGGITQSPKYLFRKEGQNVTLSCEQNLNHDAMYWYRQDPGQGLRLIYYSQIVNDFQKGDIAEGYSVSREKKESFPLTVTSAQKNPTAFYLCASIDRRGTTNEKLFFGSGTQLSVL.

CDR3 sequence: CASSELREGAFF. CDR3 bases: TGTGCCAGCAGCGAGCTAAGGGAGGGGGCTTTCTTT. The V and J genes are TRBV6-2 or TRBV6-3 and TRBJ1-1; TRBD1 is a possible D gene (5 bases). V was pared by 6 bases and J by 11 bases, with 16 bases between. CDR1 is MNHEY and CDR2 is SVGEGT in the germline V gene. The CDR3 is 12 amino acids.

This chain uses TRBV6-4 with TRBJ2-3; D not certain. CDR1 is MRHNA, CDR2 SNTAGT, per germline. The germline V and J ends were trimmed by 3 bases and 6 bases, with 10 bases remaining between them. The CDR3 runs 13 residues. This CDR3 reads CASSELLWDTQYF. For the CDR3, the DNA is TGTGCCAGCAGTGAGCTCCTATGGGATACGCAGTATTTT.

The rearrangement uses TRBV6-5 and TRBJ1-5; D may be TRBD1 (5 bases). V shed 7 bases and J shed 2 bases, with 12 bases lying between them. CDR1 MNHEY and CDR2 SVGAGI come from the germline V gene. The CDR3 runs 14 residues. The CDR3 loop is CASISLGGNQPQHF. The CDR3 DNA follows: TGTGCCAGCATTAGCTTAGGGGGCAATCAGCCCCAGCATTTT.

The CDR3 here is CASSISDFGYTF. The CDR3 nucleotides read TGTGCCAGTAGTATTTCAGACTTCGGCTACACCTTC. This chain joins TRBV19 and TRBJ1-2; D remains ambiguous. The CDR3 length is 12 residues. CDR1 and CDR2 from the germline V gene are LNHDA and SQIVND (reference sequence). V was pared by 3 bases and J by 8 bases, with 10 bases between.

This sequence joins TRBV21-1 and TRBJ1-1. TRBV21-1 is a known pseudogene. The CDR3 has 15 residues. In DNA, the CDR3 is TGTGCCAGCAGCAAAGGCGAAGGCGGGGGCACTGAAGCTTTCTTT. Amino acids: CASSKGEGGGTEAFF.

The gene calls are TRBV3-1 (or the pseudogene TRBV3-2) and TRBJ2-7; the match to TRBD2 covers 9 bases. Trimming at V came to 1 base and at J to 4 bases, leaving 5 bases not matched to a gene. The CDR3 covers 15 residues. Germline lookup yields CDR1 LGHDT and CDR2 YNNKEL (reference sequence). The DNA for the CDR3 is TGTGCCAGCAGCCAAGGCCCTAGCGGGACATACGAGCAGTACTTC. Its protein product is CASSQGPSGTYEQYF.

This chain links TRBV6-5 with TRBJ2-1; possible D gene TRBD1, 5 bases. V was cut by 2 bases and J by 1 base, with 12 bases left in between. Germline V gives CDR1 MNHEY, CDR2 SVGAGI. The CDR3 covers 16 residues. CDR3 sequence: CASSYRGAGSYNEQFF. CDR3 coding DNA: TGTGCCAGCAGTTACCGTGGGGCAGGGTCCTACAATGAGCAGTTCTTC.

A few counts support this clone. The rearrangement links TRBV6-5 to TRBJ2-7; 10 bases fit TRBD1. The V and J ends lost 6 bases and 6 bases, in that order; junction bases with no gene match: 11. Germline lookup yields CDR1 MNHEY and CDR2 SVGAGI. This CDR3 has 15 residues. CDR3 DNA sequence: TGTGCCAGCAGGAAGGGACAGGGGCTGCGGGGCGAGCAGTACTTC. Protein sequence: CASRKGQGLRGEQYF.

This chain's CDR3 is CAAAAGAGYEQYF. DNA of the CDR3: TGTGCCGCCGCGGCAGGGGCGGGTTACGAGCAGTACTTC. The chain is built from TRBV19 and TRBJ2-7, with D perhaps matching TRBD1 (6 bases). Germline CDR1 is LNHDA and CDR2 is SQIVND (reference sequence). Trimming pared 11 bases from V and 4 bases from J, leaving 18 bases between. The CDR3 covers 13 residues. The whole variable domain, filled in from reference TRBV19 and TRBJ2-7, reads DGGITQSPKYLFRKEGQNVTLSCEQNLNHDAMYWYRQDPGQGLRLIYYSQIVNDFQKGDIAEGYSVSREKKESFPLTVTSAQKNPTAFYLCAAAAGAGYEQYFGPGTRLTVT.

The rearrangement links TRBV11-2 to TRBJ2-1, with 9 bases that match TRBD1. After removal of 5 bases from V and 2 bases from J, the junction contained 4 bases not matched to a gene. Germline-derived CDR1 and CDR2 are SGHAT and FQNNGV. This CDR3 spans 15 amino acids. CDR3 protein: CASSRDRVAYNEQFF. In nucleotides, the CDR3 is TGTGCCAGCAGCCGGGACAGGGTCGCCTACAATGAGCAGTTCTTC.

The rearrangement uses TRBV20-1 and TRBJ2-5; D is ambiguous. The CDR3 totals 11 residues. Trimming pared 8 bases from V and 7 bases from J, leaving 14 bases between. CDR1 is DFQATT and CDR2 is SNEGSKA in the germline V gene (reference sequence). CDR3 bases: TGCAGTCTACCTTCTGGCGGGACCCAGTACTTC. Amino acid sequence: CSLPSGGTQYF.

The chain's CDR3 is CASSVELAGATDTQYF. The CDR3 bases are TGTGCCAGCAGCGTAGAACTAGCGGGGGCCACAGATACGCAGTATTTT. V gene TRBV9 combines with J gene TRBJ2-3; 11 bases are a match to TRBD2. Per the germline V gene, CDR1 is SGDLS and CDR2 is YYNGEE. CDR3 length: 16 residues. The trim removed 0 bases at V and 2 bases at J, leaving 2 bases unmatched.

The CDR3 loop is CASSSTGAGGTEAFF. DNA of the CDR3: TGTGCCAGCAGCTCAACAGGGGCGGGGGGCACTGAAGCTTTCTTT. The rearrangement joins TRBV7-9 to TRBJ1-1; TRBD1 agrees at 7 bases. The junction had 9 bases not matched to a gene; V was cut back by 4 bases and J by 4 bases. The CDR3 is made up of 15 amino acids. Germline values: CDR1 SEHNR, CDR2 FQNEAQ (reference sequence).

V is TRBV7-3 and J is TRBJ2-5; tentatively, D is TRBD1 (6 bases). The CDR3 consists of 15 residues. The germline V gene encodes CDR1 SGHTA and CDR2 FQGTGA. The V end was cut by 1 base, the J end by 4 bases, with 13 bases between. The CDR3 is CASSLMSGRGETQYF. CDR3 bases: TGTGCCAGCAGCTTAATGTCGGGCAGGGGAGAGACCCAGTACTTC.

The rearrangement links TRBV10-2 to TRBJ2-1, with 10 bases aligning to TRBD2. The CDR3 extends over 14 amino acids. Germline trimming cut 5 bases from V and 7 bases from J; bases unmatched to any gene: 5. Germline assignment: CDR1 WSHSY and CDR2 SAAADI. The CDR3 nucleotides are TGCGCCAGCAGTCCTAGCGGGAGTTGGAATGAGCAGTTCTTC. Translating gives CASSPSGSWNEQFF.

This clone is a singleton in its sample. The rearrangement joins TRBV18 to TRBJ2-7; the D is unclear. Germline V gene lookup returns CDR1 KGHSH and CDR2 LQKENI. The CDR3 covers 13 residues. The V gene lost 2 bases and the J gene lost 2 bases, with 7 bases spanning the gap. CDR3 amino acids: CASSPARPYEQYF. In DNA, the CDR3 is TGTGCCAGCTCACCAGCCAGGCCCTACGAGCAGTACTTC.

This rearrangement joins TRBV7-9 to TRBJ1-2; TRBD1 matches at 7 bases. CDR1 and CDR2 (germline): SEHNR, FQNEAQ (reference sequence). This CDR3 has 13 amino acids. The junction had 5 bases not matched to a gene; V was cut back by 3 bases and J by 7 bases. The CDR3 DNA sequence: TGTGCCAGCAGCTTTAAAGGGGGCGGTGGCTACACCTTC. This gives the protein CASSFKGGGGYTF.

This clone appeared once. The chain uses TRBV4-2 and TRBJ2-3; 7 nucleotides match TRBD2. Germline trimming cut 4 bases from V and 6 bases from J; bases unmatched to any gene: 13. Germline V gene data show CDR1 as LGHNA and CDR2 as YNFKEQ. The CDR3 is 16 residues long. The CDR3 DNA is TGTGCCAGCAGCCGAAGCCGTAGCGGACTAGTTGATACGCAGTATTTT. It codes for CASSRSRSGLVDTQYF.